This T cell receptor (beta chain) was found in a study of blood T cell repertoires in COVID-19. Participants were aged about 18 to 90 years, lived in some 23 US areas, and enrolled virtually. Donors were grouped by their self-reported clinical history. Before they entered the study, exposed participants had met a COVID-19 case within 2 weeks. Clones were read by immunoSEQ multiplex PCR, and TCRdb kept only the in-frame ones, dropping some. The sample consists of 150,000 to 200,000 clones, roughly 84% of them appearing once. Sequenced input: PBMCs or T cells enriched from blood (not recorded which). This clonotype originated in a woman aged 30 to 39 who had been exposed to COVID-19.

CDR3 residues: CAISEGRNQPQHF. The DNA for the CDR3 is TGTGCCATCAGTGAGGGGCGCAATCAGCCCCAGCATTTT. The J gene is TRBJ1-5, the V gene TRBV10-3; D ambiguous. In germline, CDR1 is ENHRY, CDR2 SYGVKD. V was trimmed by 2 bases and J by 2 bases, leaving 4 bases between them. This CDR3 is 13 amino acids long.